A selection of T cell receptor beta chains follows, all from one sample in a study of T cell repertoires in cytomegalovirus infection. For these receptors, no antigen is known. TCRdb used MiXCR to reprocess the reads, holding one entry per CDR3 protein. The sample lists 900,000 to 950,000 distinct CDR3 sequences, around 31% seen once, with over 11% in the top ten. Sequencing was performed on cultured CD8+ T cells from PBMCs, taken from culture after CMV antigen stimulation. The receptors were sampled from a human donor in good health (CMV status not recorded). Some clones in this sample may be carry-over from other donors' samples. Each CDR3 is given with its conserved first and last residue. D genes are given only for firm matches. Only part of the rows carry a size: once, few, many, or a class if the clone is expanded.

>TRBD2|TRBV5-4|TRBJ2-7|few
TGTGCCAGCAGCTTCTATGGGGGGGACCTTGACGAGCAGTACTTC
CASSFYGGDLDEQYF
>.|TRBV6-6|TRBJ1-1|.
TGTGCCAGCAGTTACTCGAGTTGGGATCCCCCACTCTTCTCGAACACTGAAGCTTTCTTT
CASSYSSWDPPLFSNTEAFF
>.|TRBV6-6|TRBJ2-7|few
TGTGCCAGCAGTTACCCGGGACTCGGAGACGAGCAGTACTTC
CASSYPGLGDEQYF
>.|TRBV9|TRBJ1-6|.
TGTGCCAGCAGCGTAGCGAGGGTTTCACCCCTCCACTTT
CASSVARVSPLHF
>TRBD2|TRBV9|TRBJ2-2|once
TGTGCCAGCAGTCTTGGGACTAGCGGACACACCGGGGAGCTGTTTTTT
CASSLGTSGHTGELFF
>.|TRBV5-1|TRBJ1-2|.
TGCGCCAGCAGCCCGCGGGCTGTGTTGGATGGCTACACCTTC
CASSPRAVLDGYTF
>TRBD1|TRBV11-2|TRBJ2-5|few
TGTGCCAGCAGCTCAAACAGGGGTTGGGAGACCCAGTACTTC
CASSSNRGWETQYF
>TRBD1|TRBV6-1|TRBJ2-7|once
TGTGCCAGCAGATGGACAGGGGGCGCATCCTACGAGCAGTACTTC
CASRWTGGASYEQYF
>TRBD1|TRBV5-5|TRBJ2-1|.
TGTGCCAGCACCGGGACAGGGGTAGACAATGAGCAGTTCTTC
CASTGTGVDNEQFF
>.|TRBV19|TRBJ1-1|.
TGTGCCAGTAGTATTGGAGGCACCGGCTACACTGAAGCTTTCTTT
CASSIGGTGYTEAFF
>.|TRBV2|TRBJ2-1|once
TGTGCCAGCAGGACGACAGACTACAATGAGCAGTTCTTC
CASRTTDYNEQFF
>.|TRBV6-4|TRBJ1-6|.
TGTGCCAGCAGTGACTCGGGCTTGATTCTCCACTTT
CASSDSGLILHF
>.|TRBV7-9|TRBJ2-2|few
TGTGCCAGCAGCTTACGAGCTTCGGAGCTGTTTTTT
CASSLRASELFF
>.|TRBV4-1|TRBJ1-5|few
TGCGCCAGCAGCCAGGGGGATTATAGCAATCAGCCCCAGCATTTT
CASSQGDYSNQPQHF
>.|TRBV4-1|TRBJ1-5|.
TGCGCCAGCAGCCACGGACAAATCAATCAGCCCCAGCATTTT
CASSHGQINQPQHF
>TRBD2|TRBV12-3/TRBV12-4|TRBJ2-5|.
TGTGCCAGCAGTTTTTCCTTGGGGACTAGCGGGGGGGGGGAGACCCAGTACTTC
CASSFSLGTSGGGETQYF
>TRBD2|TRBV11-2|TRBJ2-1|.
TGTGCCAGCAGCCCATGGAGCGGGGGGGAGTACAATGAGCAGTTCTTC
CASSPWSGGEYNEQFF
>.|TRBV3-1|TRBJ2-3|once
TGTGCCAGCAGCCAACAGGCCTTAATCGGGACACCAAAGGAGGATACGCAGTATTTT
CASSQQALIGTPKEDTQYF
>.|TRBV7-9|TRBJ1-4|.
TGTGCCAGCACCTCGATCCAAGGACGGTTGACGAATGAAAAACTGTTTTTT
CASTSIQGRLTNEKLFF
>.|TRBV11-2|TRBJ2-6|.
TGTGCCAGCAGCTTAGATTGGGAAACGGGCTCTCTCTCTGGGGCCAACGTCCTGACTTTC
CASSLDWETGSLSGANVLTF
>.|TRBV14|TRBJ1-2|few
TGTGCCAGCAGCCAAGACCTGGACAGCGTTTATGGCTACACCTTC
CASSQDLDSVYGYTF
>TRBD2|TRBV2|TRBJ2-3|.
TGTGCCAGCAGATTCCTAGCGGGGGGGCCATCTAGCACAGATACGCAGTATTTT
CASRFLAGGPSSTDTQYF
>TRBD1|TRBV20-1|TRBJ1-2|.
TGCGTCGGGACAGGGAACTATGGCTACACCTTC
CVGTGNYGYTF
>.|TRBV19|TRBJ1-1|few
TGTGCCAGTAGTATAGGTGGGGCCGGTGAAGCTTTCTTT
CASSIGGAGEAFF
>TRBD2|TRBV12-3/TRBV12-4|TRBJ2-5|.
TGTGCCAGCATTACTAGCGGTCAAGAGACCCAGTGCTTC
CASITSGQETQCF
>.|TRBV27|TRBJ2-1|.
TGTGCCAGCAGTCTCCGGGACGGGTGGGATGAGCAGTTCTTC
CASSLRDGWDEQFF
>.|TRBV7-9|TRBJ2-5|few
TGTGCCAGCAGCTCTTCTCAAGAGACCCAGTACTTC
CASSSSQETQYF
>TRBD2|TRBV7-6|TRBJ2-1|.
TGTGCCAGCAGCTTACCGACTAGCGGGGGGGCTGGAGAGCAGTTCTTC
CASSLPTSGGAGEQFF
>.|TRBV7-9|TRBJ1-1|many
TGTGCCAGCAGCTGGGGCCCGAGGGACACTGAAGCTTTCTTT
CASSWGPRDTEAFF
>.|TRBV6-5|TRBJ1-1|.
TGTGCCAGCAGTTACATTACGGGACCAAACACTGAAGCTTTCTTT
CASSYITGPNTEAFF
>TRBD2|TRBV7-6|TRBJ2-3|many
TGTGCCAGCAGTGATCTAGCGGGGGGTCGAGGTACGCAGTATTTT
CASSDLAGGRGTQYF
>.|TRBV7-6|TRBJ2-2|few
TGTGCCAGCAGCTTAGGGGGGGGGCCGGCCGGGGAGCTGTTTTTT
CASSLGGGPAGELFF
>.|TRBV7-4|TRBJ2-1|.
TGTGCCAGCAGCTTAAAACAGGGATCGAACAATGAGCAGTTCTTC
CASSLKQGSNNEQFF
>.|TRBV7-2|TRBJ2-7|.
TGTGCCAGCAGTTCCCCCCCTAGCGATTACTACGAGCAGTACTTC
CASSSPPSDYYEQYF
>.|TRBV6-1|TRBJ1-1|many
TGTGCCAGCGGAACCGGGGCAACTAACACTGAAGCTTTCTTT
CASGTGATNTEAFF
>.|TRBV19|TRBJ1-2|.
TGTGCCAGTAGTGTAGCCCCAGGGAACAACTATGGCTACACCTTC
CASSVAPGNNYGYTF
>TRBD1|TRBV7-2|TRBJ1-3|many
TGTGCCAGCAGCTTAGGGGACAGGGGCGCCTCTGGAAACACCATATATTTT
CASSLGDRGASGNTIYF
>.|TRBV7-9|TRBJ2-1|.
TGTGCCAGCAGCTTAACGGGGAGCTACAACAATGAGCAGTTCTTC
CASSLTGSYNNEQFF
>TRBD1|TRBV20-1|TRBJ1-5|.
TGCAGTGCTTACCGGGACAGATCCAATCAGCCCCAGCATTTT
CSAYRDRSNQPQHF
>.|TRBV10-3|TRBJ2-3|.
TGTGCCATCAGTGGGGGACCGAACACAGATACGCAGTATTTT
CAISGGPNTDTQYF
>.|TRBV4-1|TRBJ1-5|.
TGCGCCAGCAGCCAAGGTTCGAGGTACAATCAGCCCCAGCATTTT
CASSQGSRYNQPQHF
>.|TRBV12-3/TRBV12-4|TRBJ1-3|many
TGTGCCAGCAGCTTAACAGGGTACTCTGGAAACACCATATATTTT
CASSLTGYSGNTIYF
>TRBD2|TRBV4-1|TRBJ2-1|few
TGCGCCAGCAGCCAAGGCGCGGGGGGAAACTATGAGCAGTTCTTC
CASSQGAGGNYEQFF
>.|TRBV15|TRBJ1-1|.
TGTGCCACCAGCTCCCGGCCGAACACTGAAGCTTTCTTT
CATSSRPNTEAFF
>TRBD2|TRBV7-8|TRBJ2-3|few
TGTGCCAGCAGCTTAGGGGTAGCGGGGCCCACAGATACGCAGTATTTT
CASSLGVAGPTDTQYF
>TRBD1|TRBV15|TRBJ2-7|few
TGTGCCACCAGCATCCGGGACAGGAGACCCTACGAGCAGTACTTC
CATSIRDRRPYEQYF
>TRBD1|TRBV13|TRBJ2-7|.
TGTGCCAGCAGCTCAGGACAGGGACCGCTCGAGCAGTACTTC
CASSSGQGPLEQYF
>.|TRBV6-2/TRBV6-3|TRBJ1-4|.
TGTGCCAGCAGTTCGGAGGATTTCGATGAAAAACTGTTTTTT
CASSSEDFDEKLFF